These T cell receptor beta chains were read from a single sample in a study of cytomegalovirus exposure and HLA in healthy donors. Libraries were prepared by immunoSEQ multiplex PCR; TCRdb keeps only in-frame clonotypes and omits some of them. The data contain 35,000 to 50,000 clones, about 72% of them singletons. Sample: PBMCs. The receptors were sampled from a man in his thirties or forties in good health and CMV-seronegative. The CDR3 runs from the conserved cysteine through the conserved F or W.

V gene | CDR3 protein
TRBV6-5 | CASSSSTSYEQFF
TRBV29-1 | CSVVSWRGYEQYF
TRBV2 | CANRTVNTEAFF
TRBV15 | CATSRRMGGETQYF
TRBV28 | CASSWGQGAGDTQYF
TRBV6-6 | CASSVQGLEQFF
TRBV7-9 | CASSLGQGAGEQYF
TRBV4-3 | CASSPTADRGHNIQYF
TRBV7-3 | CASSGDRETQYF
TRBV27 | CASSLEHNTGELFF
TRBV6-6 | CASSYGGQGGTGELFF
TRBV5-1 | CASSLTGGNEKLFF
TRBV6-4 | CASSDWGPLANFCETQYF
TRBV4-3 | CASSPGTSGRQYEQYF
TRBV7-3 | CASSSASDSEQYF
TRBV5-4 | CASSLGLAGVEETQYF
TRBV28 | CASSLQDRRDQPQHF
TRBV6-5 | CASSFPTSDLFF
TRBV28 | CASSLWGGLADTQYF
TRBV30 | CAWSGTSRDTQYF
TRBV7-9 | CASSYRGYGYTF
TRBV7-9 | CSSRSGLAGESEQYF
TRBV4-1 | CASSQDRGGRGSTDTQYF
TRBV28 | CASSLGGIREKLFF
TRBV18 | CASSQRGTEQYF
TRBV4-2 | CASSHLKTGNTEAFF
TRBV7-9 | CASSSLAGGPGEQFF
TRBV5-1 | CASSLDRAAYNEQFF
TRBV6-4 | CASSESVNTEAFF
TRBV2 | CASTKNWASVVDTQYF
TRBV5-8 | CASSFSGQLYSGANVLTF
TRBV27 | CASSSYRVEATDTQYF
TRBV5-1 | CASSEPRTGNYGYTF
TRBV27 | CASSFLPGLAGSNEQFF
TRBV27 | CASSLLPGQGSYEQYF
TRBV7-9 | CASSPGTYYEQYF
TRBV7-7 | CASSFSGTSGAPETQYF
TRBV5-1 | CASSGQGTNYGYTF
TRBV27 | CASSQGTEGFVGYTF
TRBV5-4 | CASSPGGTGGASDTQYF
TRBV4-3 | CASSPSASSTDTQYF
TRBV4-2 | CASSQDGGSPDTQYF
TRBV7-9 | CASSFLAGGRSEQFF
TRBV10-3 | CAISTGGRETQYF